Shown below are 26 T cell receptor beta chains from a single sample sequenced in a study of identical twins. TCRdb ran MiXCR on the 5' RACE reads and lists one entry per CDR3 protein. The sample has roughly 470,000 distinct CDR3 sequences, about 13% seen once. These data were also filed under a second study, of yellow fever vaccine responses in identical twins.

Specimen: CD4+ T cells sorted from blood. These receptors came from a woman between 18 and 30 years old in good health.

The chain is built from TRBV9 and TRBJ1-5; no clear D gene. Germline loops: CDR1 SGDLS, CDR2 YYNGEE. V lost 2 bases to trimming and J lost 1 base, with 10 bases between them. This CDR3 region has 15 residues. In DNA form, the CDR3 reads TGTGCCAGCAGCGTTTCTGCAGAAAGCAATCAGCCCCAGCATTTT. Its translation is CASSVSAESNQPQHF. Using reference TRBV9 and TRBJ1-5 for the parts outside the CDR3, the full variable domain is DSGVTQTPKHLITATGQRVTLRCSPRSGDLSVYWYQQSLDQGLQFLIQYYNGEERAKGNILERFSAQQFPDLHSELNLSSLELGDSALYFCASSVSAESNQPQHFGDGTRLSIL.

The J gene is TRBJ1-4, the V gene TRBV20-1; no reliable D call. Trimming removed 6 bases from V and 8 bases from J, with 16 bases in between. Germline-derived CDR1 and CDR2 are DFQATT and SNEGSKA (reference sequence). This CDR3 region has 13 residues. The CDR3 is CSARRQVAEKLFF. CDR3 nucleotide sequence: TGCAGTGCCCGACGGCAGGTCGCCGAAAAACTGTTTTTT.

This clonotype was recorded many times. The chain is built from TRBV5-1 and TRBJ1-2; D uncertain. V gave up 1 base and J gave up 3 bases, with 7 bases separating them. The CDR3 spans 13 residues. Germline CDR1 SGHRS, CDR2 YFSETQ. CDR3 region: CASSLNLDYGYTF. The DNA of the CDR3 is TGCGCCAGCAGCTTGAACCTGGACTATGGCTACACCTTC.

CDR3 nucleotides: TGTGCCAGCAGTTTAAGGGACAGGAATCTACCCCTCCACTTT. This sequence encodes CASSLRDRNLPLHF. The V and J genes are TRBV12-3 or TRBV12-4 and TRBJ1-6; 8 bases fit TRBD1. The CDR3 covers 14 residues. Losses at the gene ends were 2 bases for V and 12 bases for J; bases not matched to a gene: 6.

The chain has TRBV9 and TRBJ2-5; 12 bases line up with TRBD2. This CDR3 region has 17 residues. Trimming at V came to 4 bases and at J to 2 bases, leaving 9 bases not matched to a gene. The germline gives CDR1 SGDLS, CDR2 YYNGEE. The chain's CDR3 is CASSPGLAGGRQETQYF. CDR3 bases: TGTGCCAGCAGCCCTGGGCTAGCGGGGGGGAGACAAGAGACCCAGTACTTC.

This clonotype was found many times. This chain uses TRBV10-2 with TRBJ2-1; 9 positions agree with TRBD2. This CDR3 comprises 14 residues. CDR1 is WSHSY, CDR2 SAAADI, per germline. V lost 6 bases and J lost 3; bases outside the gene matches: 3. CDR3 nucleotide sequence: TGCGCCAGCAGCACTAGCGGGTTCTACAATGAGCAGTTCTTC. As protein: CASSTSGFYNEQFF.

This clonotype has just a few counts. This sequence joins TRBV4-3 and TRBJ2-2; no definite D call. Trimming shortened V by 0 bases and J by 7 bases, and 9 bases separated the two germline ends. Per germline, CDR1 LGHNA and CDR2 YSLEER. CDR3 size: 14 residues. The CDR3 coding sequence is TGCGCCAGCAGCCAAGAAATAAGTGGCGGGGAGCTGTTTTTT. It encodes CASSQEISGGELFF.

The chain carries TRBV12-3 or TRBV12-4 and TRBJ2-2, with D possibly TRBD2 on 6 matching bases. The CDR3 covers 15 residues. Trimming took off 2 bases at V and 3 bases at J, with 10 bases between the two ends. This CDR3 is CASSLNGGHTGELFF. DNA for the CDR3: TGTGCCAGCAGTTTAAACGGGGGACACACCGGGGAGCTGTTTTTT.

The chain is built from TRBV3-1 and TRBJ2-6, with D perhaps being TRBD1 or TRBD2 (5 bases each). Germline V gives CDR1 LGHDT, CDR2 YNNKEL (reference sequence). The CDR3 sequence is 17 residues long. V gave up 6 bases and J gave up 4 bases, with 19 bases separating them. The CDR3 DNA is TGTGCCAGCAGGGCCGCGTTCGGGGCGGGCGGGGCCAACGTCCTGACTTTC. Protein sequence: CASRAAFGAGGANVLTF.

This clonotype was picked up many times. This sequence joins TRBV12-3 or TRBV12-4 and TRBJ1-2, with D hard to call. The V and J ends lost 6 bases and 4 bases respectively, with 9 bases between them. The CDR3 covers 12 residues. In DNA form, the CDR3 reads TGTGCCAGCAGCTTGAGCCCCTATGGCTACACCTTC. This sequence encodes CASSLSPYGYTF.

V is TRBV20-1 and J is TRBJ2-2, with D uncertain. The CDR3 runs to 13 residues. Germline lookup yields CDR1 DFQATT and CDR2 SNEGSKA (reference sequence). V lost 0 bases to trimming and J lost 6 bases, with 8 bases between them. CDR3 nucleotide sequence: TGCAGTGCTAGAGATTTGGGGTCCGGGGAGCTGTTTTTT. It encodes CSARDLGSGELFF.

This clonotype has a handful of counts. The chain carries TRBV6-1 and TRBJ1-2; 8 bases map to TRBD1. V dropped 5 bases and J dropped 7; count of bases not matched to a gene: 12. Germline V gene data show CDR1 as MNHNS and CDR2 as SASEGT. The CDR3 totals 15 residues. CDR3: CASSRGGQDKGGYTF. CDR3 sequence (DNA): TGTGCCAGCAGTAGAGGGGGACAGGATAAGGGTGGCTACACCTTC.

J is TRBJ2-3 and V is TRBV15; 7 bases line up with TRBD2. The V gene end was trimmed by 5 bases and the J gene end by 1 base; junction bases not matched to a gene: 15. Germline V gives CDR1 LNHNV, CDR2 YYDKDF (reference sequence). This CDR3 spans 18 amino acids. The DNA of the CDR3 is TGTGCCACCAGCGGAACCCGAGGGGCTAGCGGTCGCACAGATACGCAGTATTTT. This translates into CATSGTRGASGRTDTQYF. Based on the CDR3 plus reference TRBV15 and TRBJ2-3, the full variable domain is DAMVIQNPRYQVTQFGKPVTLSCSQTLNHNVMYWYQQKSSQAPKLLFHYYDKDFNNEADTPDNFQSRRPNTSFCFLDIRSPGLGDTAMYLCATSGTRGASGRTDTQYFGPGTRLTVL.

This clonotype was recorded many times. The rearrangement uses TRBV5-1 and TRBJ2-5; 11 bases map to TRBD1. This CDR3 spans 19 amino acids. Trimming removed 4 bases from V and 3 bases from J; junction bases left unmatched: 17. Germline values: CDR1 SGHRS, CDR2 YFSETQ. CDR3 sequence reads: CASSLTRTGGISTEETQYF. As DNA, the CDR3 is TGCGCCAGCAGCCTAACTCGGACAGGGGGCATATCGACTGAAGAGACCCAGTACTTC.

Points on this clonotype: Its ends do not fully match the called genes, so a read error is possible. The rearrangement joins TRBV6-7 to TRBJ2-5; 9 nucleotides align to TRBD2. TRBV6-7 is filed as an ORF, its function uncertain. CDR3 size: 19 residues. The CDR3 reads CTSSLAFQRGALPWVTQYF. The CDR3 DNA follows: TGTACCAGCAGTTTAGCTTTCCAGCGGGGGGCCCTCCCTTGGGTGACCCAGTACTTC.

This clonotype has more than one count but fewer than ten. The chain has TRBV5-1 and TRBJ2-1, with unresolved D. The CDR3 loop spans 15 amino acids. V was cut by 0 bases and J by 6 bases, with 13 bases left in between. In germline, CDR1 is SGHRS, CDR2 YFSETQ. The CDR3 region is CASSLGSSPLNEQFF. CDR3 in DNA: TGCGCCAGCAGCTTGGGCTCCAGCCCTCTCAATGAGCAGTTCTTC.

This clonotype showed up just a few times. The genes are TRBV7-2 and TRBJ1-1; D is uncertain. The CDR3 is made up of 14 amino acids. The V and J ends lost 2 bases and 9 bases respectively, with 16 bases between them. Germline CDR1 SGHTA, CDR2 FQGNSA. The CDR3 nucleotides are TGTGCCAGCAGCTTACGCCATCCCACCCGCCAAGCTTTCTTT. It translates to CASSLRHPTRQAFF.

The sample holds a few counts of this clonotype. The rearrangement links TRBV7-2 to TRBJ2-2; the D gene is possibly TRBD2 (5 bases). With 3 bases removed from V and 1 base from J, the gap between germline ends came to 12 bases. This CDR3 region has 16 residues. In germline, CDR1 is SGHTA, CDR2 FQGNSA. This CDR3 is CASSLKTGKNTGELFF. The CDR3 DNA reads TGTGCCAGCAGCTTGAAGACGGGAAAGAACACCGGGGAGCTGTTTTTT.

This clonotype was seen a handful of times. The chain is built from TRBV2 and TRBJ2-7; maybe TRBD1 (5 bases). The CDR3 contains 14 residues. The germline V gene encodes CDR1 SNHLY and CDR2 FYNNEI. With 7 bases removed from V and 6 bases from J, the gap between germline ends came to 19 bases. CDR3 coding DNA: TGTGCCAGCACCTCAGGGATGGTCCCCGTCGAGCAGTACTTC. Translated, it gives CASTSGMVPVEQYF.

The V and J genes are TRBV6-1 and TRBJ2-5; the D gene is possibly TRBD2 (5 bases). The CDR3 extends over 14 amino acids. Germline CDR1 reads MNHNS; CDR2 reads SASEGT. The V and J ends lost 7 bases and 5 bases respectively, with 17 bases between them. The CDR3 spells CASTRRGSRETQYF. Here the CDR3 DNA reads TGTGCCAGCACCCGCCGAGGGTCGAGGGAGACCCAGTACTTC.

In this sample, this clonotype turned up a few times. This sequence joins TRBV6-5 and TRBJ2-3; no firm D call. The germline V gene encodes CDR1 MNHEY and CDR2 SVGAGI. Trimming shortened V by 5 bases and J by 7 bases, and 10 bases separated the two germline ends. This CDR3 has 12 amino acids. The CDR3 coding sequence is TGTGCCAGCAGTCGACCCGGTAATACGCAGTATTTT. This translates into CASSRPGNTQYF.

This clonotype was found a few times. V and J are TRBV29-1 and TRBJ2-1; a possible D gene is TRBD1 (5 bases). Germline values: CDR1 SQVTM, CDR2 ANQGSEA. The V gene lost 4 bases and the J gene lost 2 bases, with 12 bases spanning the gap. The CDR3 has 14 residues. CDR3 nucleotides: TGCAGCGTTGCCGCCAGGGCTACCTACAATGAGCAGTTCTTC. Translated: CSVAARATYNEQFF.

In this sample, this clonotype turned up a few times. The J gene is TRBJ2-3, the V gene TRBV6-2 or TRBV6-3; 8 nucleotides match TRBD2. CDR3 length: 18 residues. CDR1 and CDR2 (germline): MNHEY, SVGEGT. With 6 bases clipped from V and 4 bases from J, the junction kept 18 bases outside the gene matches. The CDR3 nucleotides read TGTGCCAGCAGCTCGAGAGAGGGGGTAGCGGGGTCAGCAGATACGCAGTATTTT. Translating gives CASSSREGVAGSADTQYF.

This clonotype was seen more than once but under ten times. This chain joins TRBV7-2 and TRBJ2-7, with D possibly matching TRBD2 (5 bases). From germline, CDR1 is SGHTA and CDR2 FQGNSA. The CDR3 totals 12 residues. V lost 1 base to trimming and J lost 8 bases, with 9 bases between them. The CDR3 loop is CASSLEGSQQYF. In nucleotides, the CDR3 is TGTGCCAGCAGCTTAGAAGGGAGCCAGCAGTACTTC.

The rearrangement joins TRBV5-5 to TRBJ2-7; D may be TRBD1 or TRBD2 (5 bases each). The CDR3 loop spans 15 amino acids. The germline V and J ends were trimmed by 0 bases and 5 bases, with 15 bases remaining between them. Germline CDR1 and CDR2: SGHKS and YYEKEE (reference sequence). The CDR3 DNA reads TGTGCCAGCAGCTTGGTCGGGGCACGAGCTGACGAGCAGTACTTC. Protein sequence: CASSLVGARADEQYF.

This clonotype was counted at least ten times. Mismatch with germline at one junction end may stem from a read error. This sequence joins TRBV7-7 and TRBJ2-3; TRBD1 matches at 7 bases. The CDR3 extends over 13 amino acids. Per the germline V gene, CDR1 is SSHAT and CDR2 is FNYEAQ (reference sequence). The CDR3 loop is CASSLTYRGTQYF. CDR3 DNA sequence: TGTGCTAGCAGCTTAACCTACAGGGGCACGCAGTATTTT.